This T cell receptor beta chain was documented in a study of molecular identifiers for immune sequencing clone quantification. Source material for naive CD8 libraries was about 17,000 to 1,100,000 sorted cells, with 10%, 30% or 50% RNA. Sorting defined naive CD8 T cells as CD8+CD4-CCR7+CD45RA+. As for this clonotype: Being one base from a much bigger clone, this may be a read error.

The germline V gene encodes CDR1 MNHNY and CDR2 SVGAGI (reference sequence). CDR3 size: 15 residues. Previously described methods and listed TCR primers produced bulk TCR libraries. One entry per CDR3 protein results from TCRdb running MiXCR on the PCR reads. This sample yields nearly 55,000 distinct CDR3 sequences, of which about a third are seen a single time; 3% to 4.5% belongs to the top ten. The sequenced material came from naive CD8+ T cells from blood, with Jurkat cell RNA spiked in. As to subset: FACS-sorted CD8+CD4-CCR7+CD45RA+ naive T cells. The chain combines TRBV6-6 with TRBJ1-5; D remains ambiguous. The sequence was obtained from a human donor in good health. Some libraries in this study had Jurkat cell RNA spiked in. CDR3 residues: CASSYQVTGNQPRHF. The CDR3 DNA reads TGTGCCAGCAGTTACCAAGTCACCGGCAATCAGCCCCGGCATTTT.